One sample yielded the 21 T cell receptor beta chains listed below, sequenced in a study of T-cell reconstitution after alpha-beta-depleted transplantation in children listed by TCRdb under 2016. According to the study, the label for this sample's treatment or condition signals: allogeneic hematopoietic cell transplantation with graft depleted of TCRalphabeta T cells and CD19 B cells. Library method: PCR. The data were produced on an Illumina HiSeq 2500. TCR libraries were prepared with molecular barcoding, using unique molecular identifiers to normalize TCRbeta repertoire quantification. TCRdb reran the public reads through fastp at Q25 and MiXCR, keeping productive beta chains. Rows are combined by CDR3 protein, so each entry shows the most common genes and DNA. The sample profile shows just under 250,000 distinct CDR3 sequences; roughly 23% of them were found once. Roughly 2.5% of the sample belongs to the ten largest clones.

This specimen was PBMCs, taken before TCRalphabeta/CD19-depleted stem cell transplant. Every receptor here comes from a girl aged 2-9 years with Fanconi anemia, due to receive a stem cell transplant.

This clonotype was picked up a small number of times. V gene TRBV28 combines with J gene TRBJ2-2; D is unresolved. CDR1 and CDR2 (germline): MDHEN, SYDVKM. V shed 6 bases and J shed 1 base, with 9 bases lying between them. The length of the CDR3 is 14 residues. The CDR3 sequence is CASRHGLNTGELFF. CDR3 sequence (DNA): TGTGCCAGCAGGCATGGTCTGAACACCGGGGAGCTGTTTTTT.

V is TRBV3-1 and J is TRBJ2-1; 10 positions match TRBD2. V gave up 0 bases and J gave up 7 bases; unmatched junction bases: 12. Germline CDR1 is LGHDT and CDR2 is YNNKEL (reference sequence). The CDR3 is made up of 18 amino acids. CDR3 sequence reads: CASSQESRLAGEINEQFF. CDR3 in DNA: TGTGCCAGCAGCCAAGAATCCCGTCTAGCGGGAGAGATAAATGAGCAGTTCTTC.

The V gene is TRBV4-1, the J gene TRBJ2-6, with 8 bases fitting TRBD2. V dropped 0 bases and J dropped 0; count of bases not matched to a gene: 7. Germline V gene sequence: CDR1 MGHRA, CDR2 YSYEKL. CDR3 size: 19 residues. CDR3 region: CASSQERASGSSGANVLTF. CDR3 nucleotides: TGCGCCAGCAGCCAAGAAAGGGCTAGCGGGTCCTCTGGGGCCAACGTCCTGACTTTC.

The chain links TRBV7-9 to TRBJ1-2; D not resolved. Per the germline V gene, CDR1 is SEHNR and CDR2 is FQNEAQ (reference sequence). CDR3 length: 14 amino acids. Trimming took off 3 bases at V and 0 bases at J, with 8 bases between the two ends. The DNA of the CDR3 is TGTGCCAGCAGCTTGAGCCTAGCTAACTATGGCTACACCTTC. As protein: CASSLSLANYGYTF.

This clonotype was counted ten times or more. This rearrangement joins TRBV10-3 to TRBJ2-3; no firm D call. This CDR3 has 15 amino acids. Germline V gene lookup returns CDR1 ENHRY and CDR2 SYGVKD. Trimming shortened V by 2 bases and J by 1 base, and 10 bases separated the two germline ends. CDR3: CAISEVGPRTDTQYF. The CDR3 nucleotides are TGTGCCATCAGTGAGGTTGGACCCCGCACAGATACGCAGTATTTT.

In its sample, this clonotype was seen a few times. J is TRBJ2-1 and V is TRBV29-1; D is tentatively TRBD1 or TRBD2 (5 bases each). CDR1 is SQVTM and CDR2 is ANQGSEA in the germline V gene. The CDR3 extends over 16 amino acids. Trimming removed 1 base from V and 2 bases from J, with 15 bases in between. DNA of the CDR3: TGCAGCGTTGAAGCCCCAGGGAGTCTTCCCTACAATGAGCAGTTCTTC. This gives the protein CSVEAPGSLPYNEQFF.

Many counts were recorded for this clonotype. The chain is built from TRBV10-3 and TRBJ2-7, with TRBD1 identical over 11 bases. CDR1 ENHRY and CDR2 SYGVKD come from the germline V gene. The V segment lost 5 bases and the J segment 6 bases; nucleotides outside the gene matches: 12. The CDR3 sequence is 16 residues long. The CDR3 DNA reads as TGTGCCATCAGTACGGGACAGGGGGTACTTTCTTTCGAGCAGTACTTC. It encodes CAISTGQGVLSFEQYF.

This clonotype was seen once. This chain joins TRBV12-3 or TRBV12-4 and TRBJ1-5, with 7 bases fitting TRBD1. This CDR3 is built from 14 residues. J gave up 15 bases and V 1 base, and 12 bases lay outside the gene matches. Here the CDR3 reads CASSLDGAGGSLHF. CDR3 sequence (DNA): TGTGCCAGCAGTTTAGATGGCGCAGGGGGGAGTTTGCATTTT.

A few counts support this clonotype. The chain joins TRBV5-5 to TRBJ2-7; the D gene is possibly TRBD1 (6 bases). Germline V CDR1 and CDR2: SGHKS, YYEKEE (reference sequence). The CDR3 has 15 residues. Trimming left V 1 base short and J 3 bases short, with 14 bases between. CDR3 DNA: TGTGCCAGCAGCTTGACGGTGGGGGCTAGCTACGAGCAGTACTTC. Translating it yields CASSLTVGASYEQYF.

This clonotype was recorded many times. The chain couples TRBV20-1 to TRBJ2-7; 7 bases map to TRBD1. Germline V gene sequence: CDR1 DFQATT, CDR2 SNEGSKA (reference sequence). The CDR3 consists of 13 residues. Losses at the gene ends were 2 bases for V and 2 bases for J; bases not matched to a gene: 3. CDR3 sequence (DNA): TGCAGTGCTAGAAGCCAGGGGGCCTACGAGCAGTACTTC. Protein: CSARSQGAYEQYF.

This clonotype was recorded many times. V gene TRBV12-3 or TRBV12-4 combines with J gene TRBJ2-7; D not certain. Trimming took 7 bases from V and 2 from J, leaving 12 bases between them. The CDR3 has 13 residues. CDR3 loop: CASTPAETYEQYF. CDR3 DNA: TGTGCCAGCACCCCCGCAGAGACCTACGAGCAGTACTTC.

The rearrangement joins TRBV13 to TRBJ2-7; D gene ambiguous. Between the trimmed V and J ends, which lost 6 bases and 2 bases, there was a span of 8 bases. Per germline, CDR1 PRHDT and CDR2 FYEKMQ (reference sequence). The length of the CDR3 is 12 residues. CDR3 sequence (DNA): TGTGCCAGCAGGGGGTCCCCCTACGAGCAGTACTTC. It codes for CASRGSPYEQYF.

The CDR3 DNA reads TGTGCCAGCAGTTCCCGTGGGGGCACAGAGACCCAGTACTTC. Translated, it gives CASSSRGGTETQYF. The chain uses TRBV12-3 or TRBV12-4 and TRBJ2-5; TRBD1 might be the D (6 bases). The CDR3 totals 14 residues. Trimming cost V 4 bases and J 4 bases, with 13 bases left between them.

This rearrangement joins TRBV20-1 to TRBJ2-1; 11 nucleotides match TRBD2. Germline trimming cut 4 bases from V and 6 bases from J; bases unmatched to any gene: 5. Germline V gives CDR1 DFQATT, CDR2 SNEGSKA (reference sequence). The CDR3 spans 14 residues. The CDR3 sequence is CSATIAGGSNEQFF. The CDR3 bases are TGCAGTGCTACCATAGCGGGGGGGAGCAATGAGCAGTTCTTC.

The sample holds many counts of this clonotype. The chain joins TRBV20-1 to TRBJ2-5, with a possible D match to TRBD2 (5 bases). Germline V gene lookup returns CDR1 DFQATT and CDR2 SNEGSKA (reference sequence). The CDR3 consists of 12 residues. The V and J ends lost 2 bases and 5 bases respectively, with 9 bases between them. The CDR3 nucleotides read TGCAGTGCTAGAACTAGTTTTGAGACCCAGTACTTC. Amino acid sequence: CSARTSFETQYF.

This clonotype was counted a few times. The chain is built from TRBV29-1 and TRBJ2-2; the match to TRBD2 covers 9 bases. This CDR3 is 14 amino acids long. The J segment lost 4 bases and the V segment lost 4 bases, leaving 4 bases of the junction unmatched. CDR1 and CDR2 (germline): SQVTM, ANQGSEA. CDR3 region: CSVGGLALTGELFF. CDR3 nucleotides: TGCAGCGTTGGCGGACTAGCGCTCACCGGGGAGCTGTTTTTT.

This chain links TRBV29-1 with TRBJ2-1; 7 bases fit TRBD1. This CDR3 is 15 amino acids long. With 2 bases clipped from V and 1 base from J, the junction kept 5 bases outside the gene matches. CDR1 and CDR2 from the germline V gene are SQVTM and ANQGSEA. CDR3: CSVEPSGQSYNEQFF. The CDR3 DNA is TGCAGCGTTGAACCTTCGGGACAGTCCTACAATGAGCAGTTCTTC.

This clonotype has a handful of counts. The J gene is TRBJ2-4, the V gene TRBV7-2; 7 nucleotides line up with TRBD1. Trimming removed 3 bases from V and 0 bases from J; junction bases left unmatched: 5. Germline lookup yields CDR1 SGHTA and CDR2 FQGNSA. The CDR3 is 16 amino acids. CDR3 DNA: TGTGCCAGCAGCTTGTTCCGGGACAGAGCCAAAAACATTCAGTACTTC. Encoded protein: CASSLFRDRAKNIQYF.

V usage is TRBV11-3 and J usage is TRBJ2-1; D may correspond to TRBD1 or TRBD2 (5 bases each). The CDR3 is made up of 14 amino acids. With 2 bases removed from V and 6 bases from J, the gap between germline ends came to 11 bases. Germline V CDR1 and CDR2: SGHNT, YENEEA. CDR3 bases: TGTGCCAGCAGCTTAAGGGACGGGATCAATGAGCAGTTCTTC. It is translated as CASSLRDGINEQFF.

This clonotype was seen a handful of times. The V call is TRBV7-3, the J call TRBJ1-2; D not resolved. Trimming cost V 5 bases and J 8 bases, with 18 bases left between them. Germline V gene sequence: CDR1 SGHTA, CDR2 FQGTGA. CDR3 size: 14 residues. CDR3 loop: CASSPSGQSVGYTF. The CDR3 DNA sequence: TGTGCCAGCAGCCCATCCGGGCAGTCGGTGGGCTACACCTTC.

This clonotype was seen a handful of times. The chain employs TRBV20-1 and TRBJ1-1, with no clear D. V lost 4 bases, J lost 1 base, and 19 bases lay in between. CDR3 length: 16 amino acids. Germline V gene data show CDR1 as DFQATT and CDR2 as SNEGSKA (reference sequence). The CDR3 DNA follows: TGCAGTGCTACGCCGAAACTAGGGCGTTCGAACACTGAAGCTTTCTTT. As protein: CSATPKLGRSNTEAFF.